This entry is about one T cell receptor beta chain. This sample was taken from a study of T-cell memory formation after mild COVID-19. Study summary: There were largely donor-specific TCR clusters.

Each CDR3 protein is one row after TCRdb ran MiXCR on the 5' RACE reads. The data show roughly 370,000 distinct CDR3 sequences, with 15% to 20% seen just once and 20% to 25% held by the top ten. CDR1 and CDR2 (germline): SEHNR, FQNEAQ (reference sequence). The CDR3 contains 14 residues. Trimming removed 4 bases from V and 6 bases from J; junction bases left unmatched: 6. V usage is TRBV7-9 and J usage is TRBJ1-2, with 9 positions matching TRBD1. This sequence originates from a young man who had mild COVID-19 (a few samples of this study predate the infection). Cell type and time point are not known. Sequenced sample: PBMCs or a T cell subset sorted from them (not recorded which). The CDR3: CASSSPDRGDGYTF. DNA of the CDR3: TGTGCCAGCAGCTCCCCGGACAGGGGTGATGGCTACACCTTC.